This TCR beta chain was captured in a study of metastatic and nonmetastatic thyroid tumors (dated by TCRdb to about 2020). Regarding the study in general: For patients with malignant and with benign thyroid disease, the researchers compared repertoires between peripheral blood samples and tumor or nodule tissue samples.

The library was prepared using PCR. TCRdb records Illumina HiSeq 4000 as the sequencer. High-throughput sequencing was used to profile the TCR beta-chain CDR3 region of each patient. The authors' analysis ran thus. The researchers built a classifier to tell apart papillary thyroid cancer patients with distant metastasis, based on CDR3 differences among clinicopathological groups. Repertoire diversity was assessed with the Shannon index, and tumor-blood repertoire similarity with the Morisita-Horn index. TCRdb reanalyzed the raw reads on its own, using fastp at Q25 for trimming and MiXCR for clone calling, and kept in-frame beta chains. These V and J calls are TCRdb output, not the study's own analysis. In all, the sample holds tens of thousands of clones, and under 15% of those were seen once. The ten largest make up about 10% of the sample. Broad study findings and their caveats: In both blood and tumor samples, malignant tumors were reported to have significantly higher TCR beta diversity than benign nodules.

None of the patients had been given any treatment before thyroid surgery. Using T-cell receptor beta sequencing, the researchers looked back retrospectively at clinical samples from patients, gathered between the early 2010s and the late 2010s. In this sample, this clone turned up a few times. The antigen it binds to is not known. This clone may be a read error of a much larger clone one base away. The TCR comes from a female donor with papillary thyroid cancer or a benign thyroid nodule (not recorded which). Some clones in this sample may be carry-over from other donors' samples. Specimen: tumor tissue.

For the CDR3, the sequence is CASSPDNNEQFF. The sequenced DNA is TGTGCTAGTTCCCCGGACAACAATGAGCAGTTCTTC. The chain is assembled from TRBV12-5 and TRBJ2-1; possibly the D gene is TRBD1, per 5 matching bases. CDR1 is given as LGHNT and CDR2 as FRNRAP, both from the germline V gene. Between the V and J ends, shortened by 8 bases and 5 bases respectively, the junction contains 10 bases. The CDR3 runs 12 residues from the cysteine to the phenylalanine. Only the CDR3 part of the read is kept: 36 bases, read in frame from the first base. Beyond the CDR3, the reference TRBV12-5 and TRBJ2-1 genes provide the residues; the full variable domain reads: DARVTQTPRHKVTEMGQEVTMRCQPILGHNTVFWYRQTMMQGLELLAYFRNRAPLDDSGMPKDRFSAEMPDATLATLKIQPSEPRDSAVYFCASSPDNNEQFFGPGTRLTVL.